One T cell receptor (beta chain) is described in this entry. Its target is unknown. The CDR3 length is 15 residues. The ends lost 8 bases at V and 7 bases at J; junction bases unmatched: 14. Germline V lookup: CDR1 MNHEY, CDR2 SVGAGI. The data were taken from a study of blood T cells in healthy people across ages. Overall study results and limits: A greater number of naive CD4+ cells and higher diversity distinguished long-lived donors from aged donors.

The second PCR ran roughly 7 to 12 cycles with a sample-barcoded 5' primer and J-beta primers. Each CDR3 protein is one row after TCRdb ran MiXCR on the 5' RACE reads. The sample lists 650,000 to 700,000 distinct CDR3 sequences, approximately 52% occurring once. This TCR was sampled from an elderly woman in good health. Source material: blood. This rearrangement joins TRBV6-5 to TRBJ1-2; TRBD1 aligns across 9 bases. CDR3 protein: CASWSRGDRDGGYTF. In DNA form, the CDR3 reads TGTGCCAGCTGGTCACGTGGGGACAGGGATGGTGGCTACACCTTC.